Listed below are T cell receptor beta chains from one sample, sequenced in a study of blood T cell repertoires in COVID-19. Assay: immunoSEQ multiplex PCR; the TCRdb copy retains only in-frame clones and omits some. The sample lists 65,000 to 90,000 clones, approximately 80% occurring once. Sequencing was carried out using peripheral blood. These receptors all stem from an elderly man with active or convalescent COVID-19. Both conserved end residues are part of each CDR3. The order of the fields is CDR3 protein, J gene, V gene, D gene. A D gene is named only where the DNA matches it firmly.

cdr3_aa: CASSFTSGPQETQYF
j_call: TRBJ2-5
v_call: TRBV7-2
d_call: TRBD2

cdr3_aa: CAWVPPGYPWEQYF
j_call: TRBJ2-7
v_call: TRBV30
d_call: NA

cdr3_aa: CASSLRSYEQYF
j_call: TRBJ2-7
v_call: TRBV6-5
d_call: NA

cdr3_aa: CASSPPNSRDTQYF
j_call: TRBJ2-3
v_call: TRBV13
d_call: NA

cdr3_aa: CASSPRAVLGGANTEAFF
j_call: TRBJ1-1
v_call: TRBV18
d_call: NA

cdr3_aa: CASSAVLAGPGGRRYEQYF
j_call: TRBJ2-7
v_call: TRBV2
d_call: TRBD2

cdr3_aa: CASSYNQETQYF
j_call: TRBJ2-5
v_call: TRBV5-1
d_call: NA

cdr3_aa: CASSQAPGQLYEQYF
j_call: TRBJ2-7
v_call: TRBV3-1/TRBV3-2
d_call: TRBD1

cdr3_aa: CASSYGTGGNGETQYF
j_call: TRBJ2-5
v_call: TRBV7-2
d_call: TRBD1

cdr3_aa: CASSLGGRGEAFF
j_call: TRBJ1-1
v_call: TRBV7-9
d_call: NA

cdr3_aa: CASSLEPLGGGRGNEQFF
j_call: TRBJ2-1
v_call: TRBV7-6
d_call: TRBD2

cdr3_aa: CASSLTGTAVYGYTF
j_call: TRBJ1-2
v_call: TRBV5-1
d_call: TRBD1

cdr3_aa: CASNGLAGAGELFF
j_call: TRBJ2-2
v_call: TRBV28
d_call: TRBD2

cdr3_aa: CASNVGQHNQPQHF
j_call: TRBJ1-5
v_call: TRBV6-5
d_call: NA

cdr3_aa: CASSSGLAGVADTQYF
j_call: TRBJ2-3
v_call: TRBV11-3
d_call: TRBD2

cdr3_aa: CASSARQGYNEQFF
j_call: TRBJ2-1
v_call: TRBV4-1
d_call: TRBD1

cdr3_aa: CASSHRRVRANEKLFF
j_call: TRBJ1-4
v_call: TRBV7-8
d_call: NA

cdr3_aa: CASSLQQETQYF
j_call: TRBJ2-5
v_call: TRBV5-1
d_call: NA

cdr3_aa: CASGSGNTIYF
j_call: TRBJ1-3
v_call: TRBV6-5
d_call: NA

cdr3_aa: CSVRGTGTGVWEQYF
j_call: TRBJ2-7
v_call: TRBV29-1
d_call: TRBD1

cdr3_aa: CASSPRLSDEQFF
j_call: TRBJ2-1
v_call: TRBV28
d_call: NA

cdr3_aa: CAISPRGPQTGFINQPQHF
j_call: TRBJ1-5
v_call: TRBV10-3
d_call: TRBD1

cdr3_aa: CASSLDSYEQFF
j_call: TRBJ2-1
v_call: TRBV27
d_call: NA

cdr3_aa: CASSYGGQGVADTQYF
j_call: TRBJ2-3
v_call: TRBV6-2/TRBV6-3
d_call: TRBD1

cdr3_aa: CASRDPGQGSKNIQYF
j_call: TRBJ2-4
v_call: TRBV10-2
d_call: TRBD1